The rows below give T cell receptor beta chains drawn from one sample of a study of T cell repertoires in aging, cancer and after chemotherapy. A single record per CDR3 protein comes from TCRdb applying MiXCR to the multiplex PCR reads. The data show 6,500 to 9,500 distinct CDR3 sequences, more than 20% seen once. Sequences were obtained from blood. The receptors shown here come from a human donor with a blood cancer. CDR3s include the opening cysteine and the closing phenylalanine or tryptophan. D genes are given only for firm matches. The size entry is marked missing in some rows and otherwise reads once, few, many or a size class.

len	d_gene	v_gene	abundance	j_gene	CDR3nt	CDR3aa
15	-	TRBV18	medium-sized	TRBJ2-1	TGTGCCAGCTCACCACCGACACAGAAACTCAATGAGCAGTTCTTC	CASSPPTQKLNEQFF
16	-	TRBV28	few	TRBJ2-1	TGTGCCAGCAGTTCCCCACTCACCGCCTTCTACAATGAGCAGTTCTTC	CASSSPLTAFYNEQFF
13	-	TRBV5-4	-	TRBJ1-4	TGTGCCAGCAGCTTCTCAGGAAATGAAAAACTGTTTTTT	CASSFSGNEKLFF
13	-	TRBV20-1	-	TRBJ2-3	TGCAGTGCTCAGGGACCCGGCACAGATACGCAGTATTTT	CSAQGPGTDTQYF
14	-	TRBV4-1	-	TRBJ1-3	TGCGCCAGCAGGAACAGGGTTTCGGGAAACACCATATATTTT	CASRNRVSGNTIYF
15	-	TRBV6-1	-	TRBJ1-5	TGTGCCAGCAGTCCAACATGGGGTAGCAATCAGCCCCAGCATTTT	CASSPTWGSNQPQHF
12	-	TRBV7-6	-	TRBJ1-1	TGTGCCAGCAGCGCAGGGAGTACTGAAGCTTTCTTT	CASSAGSTEAFF
15	TRBD1	TRBV12-3/TRBV12-4	medium-sized	TRBJ2-1	TGTGCCAGCAGCTCCCCCGGGACAGGGGGCAATGAGCAGTTCTTC	CASSSPGTGGNEQFF
13	-	TRBV6-5	medium-sized	TRBJ1-2	TGTGCCAGCAGCACCCGTCAGGGCTTAGGCTACACCTTC	CASSTRQGLGYTF
12	-	TRBV7-2	few	TRBJ1-2	TGTGCCAGCAGCCGGGACTTCTATGGCTACACCTTC	CASSRDFYGYTF
13	-	TRBV27	medium-sized	TRBJ2-7	TGTGCCAGCAGTTTAGGGGCCGGCTACGAGCAGTACTTC	CASSLGAGYEQYF
16	-	TRBV19	medium-sized	TRBJ2-3	TGTGCCAGTAGTATACCGGACAGTCTATTCACAGATACGCAGTATTTT	CASSIPDSLFTDTQYF
14	-	TRBV27	medium-sized	TRBJ1-2	TGTGCCAGCAGTTCACTCCAGGGGACATATGGCTACACCTTC	CASSSLQGTYGYTF
13	-	TRBV20-1	-	TRBJ2-7	TGCAGTGCTAGTCAGGGCCCCACCTACGAGCAGTACTTC	CSASQGPTYEQYF
16	-	TRBV11-1	few	TRBJ2-7	TGTGCCAGCAGCTTAGTCGCGGGTTACCCTTCCTACGAGCAGTACTTC	CASSLVAGYPSYEQYF
16	TRBD2	TRBV28	once	TRBJ2-1	TGTGCCAGCAGTTCCCACCGACTAGCGGATTACAATGAGCAGTTCTTC	CASSSHRLADYNEQFF
11	-	TRBV19	medium-sized	TRBJ2-4	TGTGCCAGTAGTATCAGAGACAGGCAGTACTTC	CASSIRDRQYF
15	-	TRBV29-1	medium-sized	TRBJ2-1	TGCAGCGTTACCTCTTGGGGGGCCTCCTACAATGAGCAGTTCTTC	CSVTSWGASYNEQFF
15	TRBD1	TRBV5-4	medium-sized	TRBJ2-1	TGTGCCAGCAGCTTGGTGGGACAGGGGGCGGTTGAGCAGTTCTTC	CASSLVGQGAVEQFF
13	-	TRBV13	medium-sized	TRBJ2-1	TGTGCCAGCAGCCCAAAAACAGGTTATGAGCAGTTCTTC	CASSPKTGYEQFF
14	-	TRBV30	medium-sized	TRBJ1-4	TGTGCCTGGAGTCCGGGGGCTACAATCGAAAAACTGTTTTTT	CAWSPGATIEKLFF
15	-	TRBV19	medium-sized	TRBJ2-7	TGTGCCAGTAGTGGGCGGGGCCGGAGCTCCTACGAGCAGTACTTC	CASSGRGRSSYEQYF
18	TRBD1	TRBV6-2/TRBV6-3	-	TRBJ1-2	TGTGCCAGCAGTTCACCCCAGGGGGCTCTAGCACGTCCACGTGGCTACACCTTC	CASSSPQGALARPRGYTF
13	-	TRBV6-6	few	TRBJ2-7	TGTGCCAGCAGTTCGACCCCCTACGTGGAGCAGTACTTC	CASSSTPYVEQYF
13	-	TRBV29-1	large	TRBJ2-3	TGCAGCGGGCAGGCAGGGGAGGAAGATACGCAGTATTTT	CSGQAGEEDTQYF
18	TRBD2	TRBV6-4	-	TRBJ2-1	TGTGCCAGCAGTGACTCCCCAGCGGGGGGGCCGGGCTACAATGAGCAGTTCTTC	CASSDSPAGGPGYNEQFF
16	-	TRBV19	-	TRBJ2-7	TGTGCCAGTAGGGGGGGGGGCCCAGGGGTCCCCTACGAGCAGTACTTC	CASRGGGPGVPYEQYF
14	TRBD1	TRBV9	-	TRBJ1-3	TGTGCCAGCAGCGTAGAGGGGGCCGGAAACACCATATATTTT	CASSVEGAGNTIYF
16	TRBD1	TRBV28	medium-sized	TRBJ2-3	TGTGCCAGCAGTTTATTCTCGGACAGGGGAGGAGATACGCAGTATTTT	CASSLFSDRGGDTQYF
15	-	TRBV24-1	medium-sized	TRBJ2-1	TGTGCCACCAGTGATGTGCGAGACCCCGACAATGAGCAGTTCTTC	CATSDVRDPDNEQFF
12	-	TRBV29-1	medium-sized	TRBJ1-1	TGCAGCGTTGAATTAGGGTTCACTGAAGCTTTCTTT	CSVELGFTEAFF
14	TRBD2	TRBV5-4	medium-sized	TRBJ2-7	TGTGCCAGCAGACCGACTAGCGGGGAACACGAGCAGTACTTC	CASRPTSGEHEQYF
14	TRBD2	TRBV5-4	medium-sized	TRBJ2-1	TGTGCCAGCAGCCTGGGACTAGCCCACAATGAGCAGTTCTTC	CASSLGLAHNEQFF